In its sample, the clone carrying this TCR beta chain was seen many times. This record belongs to a study of T-cell reconstitution after alpha-beta-depleted transplantation in children. Preparing the TCRbeta library involved the use of unique molecular identifiers. In TCRdb, the PCR reads were re-called with MiXCR into one record per CDR3 protein. The profile shows some 240,000 distinct CDR3 sequences, 9.7% of them singletons. The sequence was collected from a human donor who donated a stem cell graft to a child with SCID. This specimen was PBMCs from the stem cell graft donor, taken from the stem cell graft.

For the CDR3, the DNA is TGTGCCAGTAGCAAAAATCCTGGAAACACCATATATTTT. This gives the protein CASSKNPGNTIYF. The rearrangement uses TRBV19 and TRBJ1-3; D gene uncertain. This CDR3 region has 13 residues. Germline V gene data show CDR1 as LNHDA and CDR2 as SQIVND (reference sequence). The V end was cut by 6 bases, the J end by 2 bases, with 8 bases between.